These T cell receptor beta chains were read from a single sample in a study of T cell responses to AZD1222 COVID-19 vaccine. Libraries were prepared by immunoSEQ multiplex PCR; TCRdb keeps only in-frame clonotypes and omits some of them. The table has 90,000 to 150,000 clones, more than 75% seen once. Here the sequenced sample was peripheral blood, taken on day 0 of AZD1222 vaccination. Every receptor here comes from an adult in good health. The CDR3 runs from the conserved cysteine through the conserved F or W. The D gene is left open where the match is weak. Expanded clones are given a class, and other clones once, few, many or no size at all.

>TRBD1|.|TRBJ1-5|TRBV7-2
TGTGCCAGCAGCCAGACAGGGTATAGCAATCAGCCCCAGCATTTT
CASSQTGYSNQPQHF
>.|.|TRBJ1-2|TRBV5-5
TGTGCCAGCAGCCCCCCCCTGGGAATCTATGGCTACACCTTC
CASSPPLGIYGYTF
>.|.|TRBJ2-7|TRBV5-1
TGCGCCAGCAGCGCCTCGGGCGGTGAGCAGTACTTC
CASSASGGEQYF
>TRBD2|.|TRBJ2-1|TRBV7-2
TGTGCCAGCAGCCCCCGGACTAGCGGGACCTACAATGAGCAGTTCTTC
CASSPRTSGTYNEQFF
>.|.|TRBJ2-7|TRBV7-9
TGTGCCAGCAGCTTCCTCTACGAGCAGTACTTC
CASSFLYEQYF
>.|.|TRBJ1-4|TRBV5-1
TGCGCCAGCAGCCAGTCAGGGGTAACTAATGAAAAACTGTTTTTT
CASSQSGVTNEKLFF
>.|.|TRBJ2-3|TRBV21-1
TGTGCCAGCCGGGGTAGCACAGATACGCAGTATTTT
CASRGSTDTQYF
>.|.|TRBJ2-7|TRBV12-3/TRBV12-4
TGTGCCAGCAGCCCCGCTGCCTACGAGCAGTACTTC
CASSPAAYEQYF
>.|.|TRBJ1-3|TRBV6-5
TGTGCCAGCACGGGGGGCACCACCATATATTTT
CASTGGTTIYF
>TRBD1|.|TRBJ2-7|TRBV4-2
TGTGCCAGCAGCCCCGCCGGGACAGGGTCCTACGAGCAGTACTTC
CASSPAGTGSYEQYF
>.|once|TRBJ2-3|TRBV2
TGTGCCAGCGGGTACAGCACAGATACGCAGTATTTT
CASGYSTDTQYF
>TRBD2|.|TRBJ2-3|TRBV6-4
TGTGCCAGCAGTGAGGGGCCTAGCGGCACCACAGATACGCAGTATTTT
CASSEGPSGTTDTQYF
>.|many|TRBJ1-1|TRBV27
TGTGCCAGCAGTTACCGGGACCCAGAAGCTTTCTTT
CASSYRDPEAFF
>TRBD1|.|TRBJ2-7|TRBV4-1
TGCGCCAGCAGCCAAGTACAGGGGGCGCGAATCGAGCAGTACTTC
CASSQVQGARIEQYF
>.|.|TRBJ2-3|TRBV14
TGTGCCAGCAGCCAGTCCTTATACACAGATACGCAGTATTTT
CASSQSLYTDTQYF
>TRBD1|.|TRBJ2-7|TRBV30
TGTGCCTGGAGCCTGGACAGGGGGACCTACGAGCAGTACTTC
CAWSLDRGTYEQYF
>.|.|TRBJ2-3|TRBV6-5
TGTGCCAGCAGTTACTCGATCCCTAGCACAGATACGCAGTATTTT
CASSYSIPSTDTQYF
>.|.|TRBJ2-1|TRBV27
TGTGCCAGCACATCGCCCTACTCTGAGCAGTTCTTC
CASTSPYSEQFF
>.|.|TRBJ2-1|TRBV10-1
TGCGCCAGCAGTCCATCGGGACGGATGATCAATGAGCAGTTCTTC
CASSPSGRMINEQFF
>.|few|TRBJ1-2|TRBV27
TGTGCCAGCACCGCAGGGGTTGGTGGCTACACCTTC
CASTAGVGGYTF
>.|.|TRBJ1-3|TRBV6-5
TGTGCCAGCAGTTACTCGACTGGGGGGGGAAACACCATATATTTT
CASSYSTGGGNTIYF
>.|.|TRBJ2-7|TRBV18
TGTGCCAGCTCGGGGCCCGGACAGCCCTGGAAGCAGTACTTC
CASSGPGQPWKQYF
>TRBD2|.|TRBJ2-5|TRBV19
TGTGCCAGTACCTCCGGGACTAGCGAAGAGACCCAGTACTTC
CASTSGTSEETQYF
>.|.|TRBJ2-7|TRBV3-1/TRBV3-2
TGTGCCAGCAGCCAAGAAGTAGTCTACGAGCAGTACTTC
CASSQEVVYEQYF
>.|.|TRBJ1-2|TRBV7-2
TGTGCCAGCAGCCCCCGAAGTTTCAGCTATGGCTACACCTTC
CASSPRSFSYGYTF
>TRBD2|medium-sized|TRBJ2-3|TRBV4-1
TGCGCCAGCAGCCGAGTGGCTAGCGGGAGGTATACGCAGTATTTT
CASSRVASGRYTQYF
>.|.|TRBJ1-5|TRBV5-1
TGCGCCAGCAGCTTGGATCCGCTTAGCAATCAGCCCCAGCATTTT
CASSLDPLSNQPQHF
>TRBD2|.|TRBJ2-2|TRBV5-4
TGTGCCAGCAGCCTTGGACTAGCGGGAGTACCCGGGGAGCTGTTTTTT
CASSLGLAGVPGELFF
>.|few|TRBJ1-3|TRBV19
TGTGCCACCGAAGACTACAGCGAGCGTGGAAACACCATATATTTT
CATEDYSERGNTIYF
>.|.|TRBJ2-7|TRBV12-3/TRBV12-4
TGTGCCAGCAGCTCCCAGGGTTACGAGCAGTACTTC
CASSSQGYEQYF
>.|.|TRBJ2-5|TRBV30
TGTGCCTGGACGGCCGCAGAGACCCAGTACTTC
CAWTAAETQYF
>.|.|TRBJ1-4|TRBV5-4
TGTGCCAGCAGCTTGGATGGGGAGAAACTGTTTTTT
CASSLDGEKLFF
>TRBD2|.|TRBJ2-3|TRBV18
TGTGCCAGCTCACCACGCGCGCCGGGACTAGCGGGAGAAGATACGCAGTATTTT
CASSPRAPGLAGEDTQYF
>TRBD2|once|TRBJ2-1|TRBV4-2
TGTGCCAGCAGCCTCAATAGCGGGTTATACAATGAGCAGTTCTTC
CASSLNSGLYNEQFF
>.|.|TRBJ1-1|TRBV11-1
TGTGCCAGCAGCTTAGATTGGGCCAGATTGAACACTGAAGCTTTCTTT
CASSLDWARLNTEAFF
>.|once|TRBJ2-2|TRBV28
TGTGCCACGGGCGGGGTTAACACCGGGGAGCTGTTTTTT
CATGGVNTGELFF
>TRBD1|.|TRBJ2-7|TRBV10-3
TGTGCCATCAGAACCGGGACAGGTTCCTACGAGCAGTACTTC
CAIRTGTGSYEQYF
>.|.|TRBJ1-1|TRBV30
TGTGCCTGGAGTGAGGGGTCCTTTCGAGCTTTCTTT
CAWSEGSFRAFF
>TRBD2|once|TRBJ2-3|TRBV9
TGTGCCAGCAGCGAGGAGACTAGCCACGCAGATACGCAGTATTTT
CASSEETSHADTQYF
>.|.|TRBJ1-1|TRBV7-6
TGTGCCAGCAGCCCCCTCGGGACACGCAGGACGAACACTGAAGCTTTCTTT
CASSPLGTRRTNTEAFF
>.|.|TRBJ1-1|TRBV5-4
TGTGCCAGCAGCTTCGGCAGGGGGAACACTGAAGCTTTCTTT
CASSFGRGNTEAFF
>.|.|TRBJ1-5|TRBV18
TGTGCCAGCTCAACAGGACAGCATAGCAATCAGCCCCAGCATTTT
CASSTGQHSNQPQHF
>TRBD1|.|TRBJ2-7|TRBV19
TGTGCCAGTAGTATAGGTCAGGGGGCTGCCGAAGCCTACGAGCAGTACTTC
CASSIGQGAAEAYEQYF
>.|.|TRBJ1-3|TRBV6-5
TGTGCCAGCCGAGGGGCGGGGGGAAACACCATATATTTT
CASRGAGGNTIYF
>.|.|TRBJ1-3|TRBV7-2
TGTGCCAGCAGCTCCCAGCAGGGAGGGTGGGGAAACACCATATATTTT
CASSSQQGGWGNTIYF
>.|few|TRBJ2-1|TRBV5-1
TGCGCCAGCAGCCCCGTAATGGGGGGTTACAATGAGCAGTTCTTC
CASSPVMGGYNEQFF
>.|.|TRBJ2-1|TRBV12-1
TGTGCCAGCATCCCCCCGGTTGGGACATCAGCAGGGGATGAGCAGTTCTTC
CASIPPVGTSAGDEQFF
>.|once|TRBJ2-2|TRBV27
TGTGCCAGCAGGATCCACGGTACCGGGGAGCTGTTTTTT
CASRIHGTGELFF
>TRBD2|.|TRBJ2-3|TRBV10-2
TGCGCCAGCAGTGTCCCCAGTGCGGGAGCGGGAGATACGCAGTATTTT
CASSVPSAGAGDTQYF
>.|.|TRBJ1-2|TRBV6-1
TGTGCCAGCAGTGAAAGGCTCTATGGCTACACCTTC
CASSERLYGYTF
>.|.|TRBJ1-1|TRBV30
TGTGCCTGGAGTGTAATACCCATGAACGCTGAAGCTTTCTTT
CAWSVIPMNAEAFF
>.|.|TRBJ1-2|TRBV4-1
TGCGCCAGCAGCCAAGGATTGATATACGAACGCTACACCTTC
CASSQGLIYERYTF
>TRBD2|.|TRBJ2-3|TRBV27
TGTGCCAGCAGGCCGGCAGCGGGAGTAACTGATACGCAGTATTTT
CASRPAAGVTDTQYF
>.|.|TRBJ2-7|TRBV7-2
TGTGCCAGCAGCTTAGATCACTACGAGCAGTACTTC
CASSLDHYEQYF
>.|.|TRBJ2-2|TRBV27
TGTGCCAGCAGTTTATCAGGGGGGGCCGGGGAGCTGTTTTTT
CASSLSGGAGELFF